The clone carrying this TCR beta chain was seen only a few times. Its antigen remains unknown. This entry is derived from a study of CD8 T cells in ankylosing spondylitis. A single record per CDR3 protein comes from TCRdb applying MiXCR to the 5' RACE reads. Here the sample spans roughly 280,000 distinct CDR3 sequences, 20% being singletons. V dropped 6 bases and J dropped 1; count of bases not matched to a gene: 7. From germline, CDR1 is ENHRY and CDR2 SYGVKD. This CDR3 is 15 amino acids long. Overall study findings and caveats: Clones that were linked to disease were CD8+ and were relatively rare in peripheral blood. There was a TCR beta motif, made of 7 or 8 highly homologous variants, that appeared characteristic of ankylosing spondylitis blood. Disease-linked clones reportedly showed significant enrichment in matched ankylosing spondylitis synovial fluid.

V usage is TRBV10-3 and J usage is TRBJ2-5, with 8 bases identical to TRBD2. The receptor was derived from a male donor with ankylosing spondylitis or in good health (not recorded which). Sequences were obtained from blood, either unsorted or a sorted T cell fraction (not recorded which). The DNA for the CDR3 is TGTGCCATCAGCGACAATAGCGGGGCCCAAGAGACCCAGTACTTC. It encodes CAISDNSGAQETQYF.